The present T cell receptor (beta chain) was sequenced within a study of a mutant IDH1 vaccine in newly diagnosed glioma. About the research overall: Investigators started vaccination 4-6 weeks after radiotherapy alone, or with temozolomide cycles. Treated individuals were about 60% male and roughly 40% female, averaging roughly 40 years of age.

Whole-study results and caveats: Pseudoprogression appears to have had no connection to changes in top peripheral T cell clonotypes.

Assay used: immunoSEQ multiplex PCR; TCRdb lists only in-frame clones, some missing. The sample lists around 62,000 clones; 89% were seen once. CDR1 and CDR2 from the germline V gene are SGHAT and FQNNGV. The CDR3 runs to 13 residues. After removal of 7 bases from V and 9 bases from J, the junction contained 9 bases not matched to a gene. As for this clone: The antigen is not known.

The time point was: week 11, during vaccination. In every dose of vaccine, 300 ug of mutant IDH1 20-mer peptide was given alongside topical imiquimod. Sequences were derived from PBMCs, sampled from a glioma patient whose treatment included an IDH1 peptide vaccine. The receptor was derived from a man between 35 and 55 years old with glioma. The V gene is TRBV11-2, the J gene TRBJ2-1, with TRBD2 matching over 7 bases. The CDR3 protein is CASTQGGRAEQFF. As DNA, the CDR3 is TGTGCCAGCACCCAGGGAGGGCGAGCTGAGCAGTTCTTC.